This TCR beta chain was profiled in a study of blood T cells in healthy people across ages. Sample-barcoded 5' priming and a J-beta primer mix drove a second PCR of roughly 7 to 11 cycles. TCRdb re-called the 5' RACE reads through MiXCR, storing one row per CDR3 protein. The top ten hold about 38% of the sample, which has around 750,000 distinct CDR3 sequences, about 53% seen once. CDR3 length: 16 amino acids. Trimming at V came to 5 bases and at J to 4 bases, leaving 10 bases not matched to a gene. Germline V gene data show CDR1 as SEHNR and CDR2 as FQNEAQ (reference sequence). Sequencing was done on a sample of blood. This sequence was found in a man aged 80 or over in good health. The V gene is TRBV7-9, the J gene TRBJ2-7; 11 nucleotides line up with TRBD2. CDR3 residues: CASSRPPGLAVYEQYF. CDR3 DNA sequence: TGTGCCAGCAGCCGACCCCCGGGACTAGCGGTGTACGAGCAGTACTTC. The full variable domain, with the rest looked up from reference TRBV7-9 and TRBJ2-7, is DTGVSQNPRHKITKRGQNVTFRCDPISEHNRLYWYRQTLGQGPEFLTYFQNEAQLEKSRLLSDRFSAERPKGSFSTLEIQRTEQGDSAMYLCASSRPPGLAVYEQYFGPGTRLTVT.